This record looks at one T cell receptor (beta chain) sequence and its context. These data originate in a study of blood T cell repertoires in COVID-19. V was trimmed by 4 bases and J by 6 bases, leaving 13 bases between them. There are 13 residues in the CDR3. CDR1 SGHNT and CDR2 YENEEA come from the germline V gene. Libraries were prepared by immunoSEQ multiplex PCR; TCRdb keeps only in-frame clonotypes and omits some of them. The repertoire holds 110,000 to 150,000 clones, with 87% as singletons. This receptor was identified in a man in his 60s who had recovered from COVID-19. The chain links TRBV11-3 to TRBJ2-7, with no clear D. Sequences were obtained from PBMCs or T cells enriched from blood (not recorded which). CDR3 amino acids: CASSSGDNLEQYF. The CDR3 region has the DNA TGTGCCAGCAGCTCGGGTGATAATCTCGAGCAGTACTTC.